The clone carrying this TCR beta chain has ten or more counts. This record comes from a study of early T cells in non-severe SARS-CoV-2 infection. Study in general: RNA in bulk from unsorted whole blood was sequenced, and chains were unpaired.

The library protocol tagged individual cDNA molecules with unique molecular identifiers. TCRdb itself ran the 5' RACE reads through MiXCR, one entry per CDR3 protein. The sample yields fewer than 60,000 distinct CDR3 sequences, roughly 10% seen once. Sequencing used whole blood. The sequence was collected from an adult who was a healthcare worker with PCR-confirmed SARS-CoV-2 infection or an uninfected control (not recorded which).

CDR3 sequence: CASNSLGTGGYTF. DNA of the CDR3: TGTGCCAGCAACTCTCTAGGGACGGGCGGCTACACCTTC. The chain carries TRBV6-6 and TRBJ1-2; D might be TRBD1 (5 bases). Germline V gives CDR1 MNHNY, CDR2 SVGAGI (reference sequence). V was cut by 7 bases and J by 8 bases, with 17 bases left in between. The CDR3 consists of 13 residues.